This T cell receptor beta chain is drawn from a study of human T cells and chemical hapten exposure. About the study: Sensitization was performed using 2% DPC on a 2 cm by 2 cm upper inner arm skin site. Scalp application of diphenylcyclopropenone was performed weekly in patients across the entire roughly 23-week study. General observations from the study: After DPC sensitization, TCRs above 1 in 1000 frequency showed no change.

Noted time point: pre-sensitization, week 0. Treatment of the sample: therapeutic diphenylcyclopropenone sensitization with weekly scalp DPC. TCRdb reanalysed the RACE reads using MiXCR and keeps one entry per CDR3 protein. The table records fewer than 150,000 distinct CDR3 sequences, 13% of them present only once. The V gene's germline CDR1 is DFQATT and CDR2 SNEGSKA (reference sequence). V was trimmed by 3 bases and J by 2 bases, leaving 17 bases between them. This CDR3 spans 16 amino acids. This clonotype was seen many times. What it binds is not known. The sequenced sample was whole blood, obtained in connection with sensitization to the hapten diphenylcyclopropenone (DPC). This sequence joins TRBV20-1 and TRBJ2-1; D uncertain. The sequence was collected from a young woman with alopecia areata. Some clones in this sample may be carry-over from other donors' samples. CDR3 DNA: TGCAGTGCTAGGGAACCAGGACGAAGGACCTACAATGAGCAGTTCTTC. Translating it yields CSAREPGRRTYNEQFF.